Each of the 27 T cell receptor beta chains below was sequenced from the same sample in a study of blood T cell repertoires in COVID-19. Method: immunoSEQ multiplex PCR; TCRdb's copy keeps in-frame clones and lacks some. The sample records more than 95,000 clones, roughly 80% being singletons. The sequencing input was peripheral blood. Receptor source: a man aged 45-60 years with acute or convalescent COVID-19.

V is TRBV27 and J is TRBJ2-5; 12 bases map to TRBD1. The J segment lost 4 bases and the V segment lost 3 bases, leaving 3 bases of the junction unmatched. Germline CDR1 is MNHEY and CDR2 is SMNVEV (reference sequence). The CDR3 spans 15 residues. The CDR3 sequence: CASSFRDRGPETQYF. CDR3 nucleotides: TGTGCCAGCAGTTTCCGGGACAGGGGGCCAGAGACCCAGTACTTC.

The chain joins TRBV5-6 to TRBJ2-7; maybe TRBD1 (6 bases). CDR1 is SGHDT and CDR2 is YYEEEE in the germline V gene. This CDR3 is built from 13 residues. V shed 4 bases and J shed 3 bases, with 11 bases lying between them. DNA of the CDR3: TGTGCCAGCAGCCCCCAGGGGAGCTACGAGCAGTACTTC. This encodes CASSPQGSYEQYF.

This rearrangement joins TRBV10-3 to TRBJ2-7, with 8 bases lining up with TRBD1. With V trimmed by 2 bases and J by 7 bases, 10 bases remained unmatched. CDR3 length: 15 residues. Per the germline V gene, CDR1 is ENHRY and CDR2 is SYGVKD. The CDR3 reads CAISEVGTGDGEQYF. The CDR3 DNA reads TGTGCCATCAGTGAGGTCGGGACAGGCGACGGGGAGCAGTACTTC.

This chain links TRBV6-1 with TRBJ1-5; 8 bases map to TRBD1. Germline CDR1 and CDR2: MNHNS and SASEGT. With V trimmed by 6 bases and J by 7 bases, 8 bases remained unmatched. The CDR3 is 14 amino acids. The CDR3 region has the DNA TGTGCCAGCAGCTTTCAGGGGGCTAGGCAGCCCCAGCATTTT. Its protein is CASSFQGARQPQHF.

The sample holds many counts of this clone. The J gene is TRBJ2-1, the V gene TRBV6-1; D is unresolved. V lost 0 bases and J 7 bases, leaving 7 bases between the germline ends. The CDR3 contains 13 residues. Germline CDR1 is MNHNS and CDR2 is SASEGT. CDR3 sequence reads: CASSEAPQNEQFF. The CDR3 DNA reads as TGTGCCAGCAGTGAAGCCCCCCAAAATGAGCAGTTCTTC.

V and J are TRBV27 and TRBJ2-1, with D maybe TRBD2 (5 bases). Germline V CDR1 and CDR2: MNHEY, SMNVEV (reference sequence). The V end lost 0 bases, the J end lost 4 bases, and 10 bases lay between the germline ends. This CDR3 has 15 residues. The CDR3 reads CASSLSTGLYNEQFF. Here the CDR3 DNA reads TGTGCCAGCAGTTTATCGACCGGACTTTACAATGAGCAGTTCTTC.

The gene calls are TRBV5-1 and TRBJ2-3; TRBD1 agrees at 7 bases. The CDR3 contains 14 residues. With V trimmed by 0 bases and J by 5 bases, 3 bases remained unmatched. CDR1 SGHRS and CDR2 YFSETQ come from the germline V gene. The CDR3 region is CASSLETGRDTQYF. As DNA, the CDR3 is TGCGCCAGCAGCTTGGAGACAGGGAGAGATACGCAGTATTTT.

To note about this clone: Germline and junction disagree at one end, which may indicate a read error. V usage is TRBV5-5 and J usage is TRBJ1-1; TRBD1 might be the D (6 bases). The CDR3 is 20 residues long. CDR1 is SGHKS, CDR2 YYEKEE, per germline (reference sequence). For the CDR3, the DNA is TGTGCCAGCAGATTGGACCAACAAGCAGGGTGGGGACATATGAACACTGAAGCTTTCTTT. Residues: CASRLDQQAGWGHMNTEAFF.

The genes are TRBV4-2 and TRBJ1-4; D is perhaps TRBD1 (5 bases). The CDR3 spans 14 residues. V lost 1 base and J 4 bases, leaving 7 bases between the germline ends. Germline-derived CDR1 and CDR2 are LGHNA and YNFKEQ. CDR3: CASSQGQGNEKLFF. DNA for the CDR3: TGTGCCAGCAGCCAAGGCCAGGGTAATGAAAAACTGTTTTTT.

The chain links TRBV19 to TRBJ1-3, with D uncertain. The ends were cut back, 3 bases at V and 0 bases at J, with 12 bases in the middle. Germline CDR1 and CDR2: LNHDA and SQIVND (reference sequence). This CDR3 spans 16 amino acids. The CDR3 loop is CASSIFSGSSGNTIYF. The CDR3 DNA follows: TGTGCCAGTAGTATTTTTTCCGGGAGCTCTGGAAACACCATATATTTT.

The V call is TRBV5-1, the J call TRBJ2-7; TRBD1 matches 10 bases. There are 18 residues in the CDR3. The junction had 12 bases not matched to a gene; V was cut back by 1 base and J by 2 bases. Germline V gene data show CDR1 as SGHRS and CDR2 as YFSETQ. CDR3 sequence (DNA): TGCGCCAGCAGCTTGAAGGGGACGACGGGACAGGGGCCCTACGAGCAGTACTTC. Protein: CASSLKGTTGQGPYEQYF. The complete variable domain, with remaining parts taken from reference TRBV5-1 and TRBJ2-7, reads KAGVTQTPRYLIKTRGQQVTLSCSPISGHRSVSWYQQTPGQGLQFLFEYFSETQRNKGNFPGRFSGRQFSNSRSEMNVSTLELGDSALYLCASSLKGTTGQGPYEQYFGPGTRLTVT.

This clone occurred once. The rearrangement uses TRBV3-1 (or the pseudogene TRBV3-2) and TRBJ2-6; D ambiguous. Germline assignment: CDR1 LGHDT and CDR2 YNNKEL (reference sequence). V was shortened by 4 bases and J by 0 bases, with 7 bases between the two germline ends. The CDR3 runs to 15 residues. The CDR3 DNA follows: TGTGCCAGCAGCCTACAGAGCTCTGGGGCCAACGTCCTGACTTTC. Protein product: CASSLQSSGANVLTF.

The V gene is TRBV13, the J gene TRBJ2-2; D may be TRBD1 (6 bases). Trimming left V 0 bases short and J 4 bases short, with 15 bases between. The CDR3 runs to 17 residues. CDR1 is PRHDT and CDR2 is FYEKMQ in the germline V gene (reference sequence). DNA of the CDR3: TGTGCCAGCAGCTTAGGCCCCGCCAGGGGTCCCACCGGGGAGCTGTTTTTT. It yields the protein CASSLGPARGPTGELFF.

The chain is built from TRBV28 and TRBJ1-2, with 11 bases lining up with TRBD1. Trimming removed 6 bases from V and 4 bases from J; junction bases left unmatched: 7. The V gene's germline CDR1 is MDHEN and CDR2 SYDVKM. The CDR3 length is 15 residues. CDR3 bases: TGTGCCAGCAGACCGGACAGGGGGCATATCTATGGCTACACCTTC. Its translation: CASRPDRGHIYGYTF.

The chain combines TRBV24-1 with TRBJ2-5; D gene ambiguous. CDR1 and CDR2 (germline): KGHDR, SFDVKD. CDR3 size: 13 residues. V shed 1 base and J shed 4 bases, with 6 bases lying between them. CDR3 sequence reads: CATSDFPGETQYF. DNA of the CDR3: TGTGCCACCAGTGATTTTCCGGGAGAGACCCAGTACTTC.

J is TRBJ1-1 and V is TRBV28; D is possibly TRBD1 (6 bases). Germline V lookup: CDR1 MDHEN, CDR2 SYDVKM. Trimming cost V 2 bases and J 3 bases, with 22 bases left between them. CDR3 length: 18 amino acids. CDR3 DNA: TGTGCCAGCAGTTTAGGTATACGGAGTGGGGGCAGGGACACTGAAGCTTTCTTT. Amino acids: CASSLGIRSGGRDTEAFF.

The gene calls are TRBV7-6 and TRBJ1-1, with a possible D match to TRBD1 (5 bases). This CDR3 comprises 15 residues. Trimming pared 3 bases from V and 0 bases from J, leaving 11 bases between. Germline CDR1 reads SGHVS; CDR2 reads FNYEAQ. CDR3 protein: CASSFYRGMNTEAFF. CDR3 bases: TGTGCCAGCAGCTTTTATAGGGGTATGAACACTGAAGCTTTCTTT.

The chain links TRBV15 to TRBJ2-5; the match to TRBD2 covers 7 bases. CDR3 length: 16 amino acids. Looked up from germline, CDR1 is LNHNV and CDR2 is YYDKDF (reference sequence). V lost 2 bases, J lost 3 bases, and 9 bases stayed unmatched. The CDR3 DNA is TGTGCCACCAGCAGATCGATGGGCGGGAGTGAAGAGACCCAGTACTTC. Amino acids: CATSRSMGGSEETQYF.

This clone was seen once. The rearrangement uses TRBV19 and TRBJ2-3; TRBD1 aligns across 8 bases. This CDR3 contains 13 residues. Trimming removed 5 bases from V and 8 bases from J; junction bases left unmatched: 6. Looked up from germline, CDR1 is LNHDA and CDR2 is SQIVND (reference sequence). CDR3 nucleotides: TGTGCCAGTAGTGGCCAGGGGGCGGGTACGCAGTATTTT. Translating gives CASSGQGAGTQYF.

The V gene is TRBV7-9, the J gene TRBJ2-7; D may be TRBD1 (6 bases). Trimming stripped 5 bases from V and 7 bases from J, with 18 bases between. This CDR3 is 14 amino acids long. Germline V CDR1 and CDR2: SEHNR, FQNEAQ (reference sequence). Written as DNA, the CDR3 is TGTGCCAGCAGCCTGAGTATGGGGGCAGGTGAGCAGTACTTC. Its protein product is CASSLSMGAGEQYF.

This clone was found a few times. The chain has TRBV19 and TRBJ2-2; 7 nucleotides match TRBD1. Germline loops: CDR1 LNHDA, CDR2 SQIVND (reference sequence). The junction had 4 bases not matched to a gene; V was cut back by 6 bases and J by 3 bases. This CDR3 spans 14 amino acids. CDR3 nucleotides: TGTGCCAGTAGCGACAGGGTGCACACCGGGGAGCTGTTTTTT. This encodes CASSDRVHTGELFF.

The CDR3 loop is CASSKDRGNGYTF. CDR3 DNA sequence: TGTGCCAGCAGTAAAGACAGGGGGAACGGCTACACCTTC. This chain joins TRBV2 and TRBJ1-2; 9 bases align to TRBD1. CDR3 size: 13 residues. The trim removed 5 bases at V and 8 bases at J, leaving 6 bases unmatched. Looked up from germline, CDR1 is SNHLY and CDR2 is FYNNEI.

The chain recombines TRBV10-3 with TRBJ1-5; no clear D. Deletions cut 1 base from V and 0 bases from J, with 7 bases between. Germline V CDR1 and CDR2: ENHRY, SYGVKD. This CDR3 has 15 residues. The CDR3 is CAISEWEYSNQPQHF. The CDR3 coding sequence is TGTGCCATCAGTGAGTGGGAGTATAGCAATCAGCCCCAGCATTTT.

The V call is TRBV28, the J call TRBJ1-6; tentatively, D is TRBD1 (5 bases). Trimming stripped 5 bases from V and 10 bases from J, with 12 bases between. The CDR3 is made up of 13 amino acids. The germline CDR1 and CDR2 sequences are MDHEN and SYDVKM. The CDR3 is CASSGVGVSPLHF. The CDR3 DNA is TGTGCCAGCAGTGGGGTAGGGGTCTCACCCCTCCACTTT.

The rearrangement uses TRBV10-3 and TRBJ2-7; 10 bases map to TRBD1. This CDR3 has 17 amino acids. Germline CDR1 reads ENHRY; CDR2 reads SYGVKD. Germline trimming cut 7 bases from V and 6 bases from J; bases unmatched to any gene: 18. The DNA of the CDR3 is TGTGCCATCATTGGTTACTCCGGGACAGGGGCTATTCCCGAGCAGTACTTC. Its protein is CAIIGYSGTGAIPEQYF.

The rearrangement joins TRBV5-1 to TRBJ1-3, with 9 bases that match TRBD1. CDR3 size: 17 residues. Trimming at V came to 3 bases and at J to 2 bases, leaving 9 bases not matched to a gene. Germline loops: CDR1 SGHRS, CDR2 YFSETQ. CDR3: CASSSEGQGTTGNTIYF. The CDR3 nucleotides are TGCGCCAGCAGCTCGGAAGGACAGGGGACTACTGGAAACACCATATATTTT. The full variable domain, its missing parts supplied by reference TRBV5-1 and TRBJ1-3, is KAGVTQTPRYLIKTRGQQVTLSCSPISGHRSVSWYQQTPGQGLQFLFEYFSETQRNKGNFPGRFSGRQFSNSRSEMNVSTLELGDSALYLCASSSEGQGTTGNTIYFGEGSWLTVV.

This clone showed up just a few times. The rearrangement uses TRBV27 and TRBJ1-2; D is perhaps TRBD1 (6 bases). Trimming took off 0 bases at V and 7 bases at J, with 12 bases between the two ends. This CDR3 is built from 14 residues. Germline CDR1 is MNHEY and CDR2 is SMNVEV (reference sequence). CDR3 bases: TGTGCCAGCAGTTTATCGGGGGGGGCTGGTGGCTACACCTTC. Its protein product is CASSLSGGAGGYTF.